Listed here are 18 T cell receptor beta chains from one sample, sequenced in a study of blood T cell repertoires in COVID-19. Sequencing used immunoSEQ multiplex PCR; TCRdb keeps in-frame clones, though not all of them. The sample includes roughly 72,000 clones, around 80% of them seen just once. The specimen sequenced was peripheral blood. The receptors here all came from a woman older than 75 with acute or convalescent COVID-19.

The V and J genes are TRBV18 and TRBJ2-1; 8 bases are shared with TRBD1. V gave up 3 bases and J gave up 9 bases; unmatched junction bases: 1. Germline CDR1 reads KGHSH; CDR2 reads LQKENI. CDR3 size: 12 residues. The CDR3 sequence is CASSPDRAEQFF. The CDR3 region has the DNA TGTGCCAGCTCACCGGACAGGGCTGAGCAGTTCTTC.

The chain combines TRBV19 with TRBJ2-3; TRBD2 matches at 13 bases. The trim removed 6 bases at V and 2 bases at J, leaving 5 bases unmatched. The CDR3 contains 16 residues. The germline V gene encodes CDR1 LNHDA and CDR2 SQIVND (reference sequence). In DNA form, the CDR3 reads TGTGCCAGTAGGTGGACTAGCGGGAGACCCACAGATACGCAGTATTTT. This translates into CASRWTSGRPTDTQYF.

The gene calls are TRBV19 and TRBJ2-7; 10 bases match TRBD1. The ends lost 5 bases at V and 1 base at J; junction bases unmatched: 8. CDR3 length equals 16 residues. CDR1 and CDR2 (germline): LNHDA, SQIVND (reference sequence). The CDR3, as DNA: TGTGCCAGTAGTCCCCGGGACAGGGGTTTTTCCTACGAGCAGTACTTC. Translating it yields CASSPRDRGFSYEQYF.

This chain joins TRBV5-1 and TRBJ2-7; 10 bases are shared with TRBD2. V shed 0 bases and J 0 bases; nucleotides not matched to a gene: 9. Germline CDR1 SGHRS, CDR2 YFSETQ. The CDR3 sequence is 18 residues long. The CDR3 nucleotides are TGCGCCAGCAGCTTGGTGAGTAGCGGGAGGACAATCTCCTACGAGCAGTACTTC. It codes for CASSLVSSGRTISYEQYF.

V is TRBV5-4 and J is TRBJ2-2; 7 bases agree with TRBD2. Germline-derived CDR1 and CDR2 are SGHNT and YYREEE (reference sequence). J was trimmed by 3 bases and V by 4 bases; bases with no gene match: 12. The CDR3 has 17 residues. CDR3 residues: CASSLPEGLRDTGELFF. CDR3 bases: TGTGCCAGCAGCCTGCCAGAGGGACTAAGAGACACCGGGGAGCTGTTTTTT.

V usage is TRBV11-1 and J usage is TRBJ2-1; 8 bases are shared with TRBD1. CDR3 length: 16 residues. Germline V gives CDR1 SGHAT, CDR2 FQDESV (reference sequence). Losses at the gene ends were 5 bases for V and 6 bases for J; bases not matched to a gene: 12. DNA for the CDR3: TGTGCCAGCAGCCTTGCGCGCCACAGGGGGAGCAATGAGCAGTTCTTC. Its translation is CASSLARHRGSNEQFF. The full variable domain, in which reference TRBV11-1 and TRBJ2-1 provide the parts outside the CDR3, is EAEVAQSPRYKITEKSQAVAFWCDPISGHATLYWYRQILGQGPELLVQFQDESVVDDSQLPKDRFSAERLKGVDSTLKIQPAELGDSAMYLCASSLARHRGSNEQFFGPGTRLTVL.

CDR3 sequence reads: CSATGGAGGELFF. CDR3 nucleotides: TGCAGCGCGACAGGGGGCGCCGGCGGGGAGCTGTTTTTT. The J gene is TRBJ2-2, the V gene TRBV29-1, with 10 bases identical to TRBD1. Germline V gene data show CDR1 as SQVTM and CDR2 as ANQGSEA. V was pared by 7 bases and J by 7 bases, with 6 bases of the junction left unmatched. The CDR3 is 13 residues long.

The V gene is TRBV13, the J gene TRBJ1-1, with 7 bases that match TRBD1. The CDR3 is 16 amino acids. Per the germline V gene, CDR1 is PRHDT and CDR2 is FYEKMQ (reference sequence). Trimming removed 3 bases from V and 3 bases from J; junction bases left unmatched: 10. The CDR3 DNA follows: TGTGCCAGCAGCTTCTGGAGGGGGCGCAGGGACACTGAAGCTTTCTTT. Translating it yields CASSFWRGRRDTEAFF.

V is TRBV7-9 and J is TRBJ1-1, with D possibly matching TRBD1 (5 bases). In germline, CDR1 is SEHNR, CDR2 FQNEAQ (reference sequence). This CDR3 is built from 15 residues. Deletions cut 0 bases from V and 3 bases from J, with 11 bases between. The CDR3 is CASSLAAGADTEAFF. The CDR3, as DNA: TGTGCCAGCAGCTTAGCGGCTGGGGCGGACACTGAAGCTTTCTTT.

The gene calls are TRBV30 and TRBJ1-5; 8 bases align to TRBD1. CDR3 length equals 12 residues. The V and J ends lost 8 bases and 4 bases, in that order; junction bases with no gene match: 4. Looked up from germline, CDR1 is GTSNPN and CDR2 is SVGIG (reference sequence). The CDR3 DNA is TGTGCCCGACAGGGGCTGAATCAGCCCCAGCATTTT. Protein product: CARQGLNQPQHF.

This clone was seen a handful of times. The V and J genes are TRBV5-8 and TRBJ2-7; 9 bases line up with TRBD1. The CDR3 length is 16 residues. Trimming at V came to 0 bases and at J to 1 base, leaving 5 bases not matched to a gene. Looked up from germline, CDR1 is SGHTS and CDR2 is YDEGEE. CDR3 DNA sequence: TGTGCCAGCAGCTTGGTGACCGGGACAGGGTCCTACGAGCAGTACTTC. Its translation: CASSLVTGTGSYEQYF.

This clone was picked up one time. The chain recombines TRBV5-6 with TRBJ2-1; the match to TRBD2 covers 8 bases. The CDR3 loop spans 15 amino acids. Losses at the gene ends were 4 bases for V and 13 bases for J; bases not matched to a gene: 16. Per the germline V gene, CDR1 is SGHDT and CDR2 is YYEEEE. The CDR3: CASSAGGAPVVKQFF. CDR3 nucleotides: TGTGCCAGCAGCGCCGGGGGGGCCCCGGTGGTGAAACAGTTCTTC.

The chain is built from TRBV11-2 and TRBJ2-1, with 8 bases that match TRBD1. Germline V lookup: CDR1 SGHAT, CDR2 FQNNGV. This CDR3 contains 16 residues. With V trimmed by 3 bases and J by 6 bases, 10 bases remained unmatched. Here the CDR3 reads CASSFWAGGGLNEQFF. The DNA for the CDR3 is TGTGCCAGCAGCTTTTGGGCAGGGGGCGGGCTCAATGAGCAGTTCTTC.

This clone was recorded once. CDR3 nucleotides: TGTGCCAGTAGTATGGGGACAGGGGGCCTCTCCTACGAGCAGTACTTC. This gives the protein CASSMGTGGLSYEQYF. The V gene is TRBV19, the J gene TRBJ2-7; 12 nucleotides line up with TRBD1. J lost 0 bases, V lost 3 bases, and 3 bases had no gene match. This CDR3 contains 16 residues. Germline-derived CDR1 and CDR2 are LNHDA and SQIVND (reference sequence). Full variable domain (remainder filled in from reference TRBV19 and TRBJ2-7): DGGITQSPKYLFRKEGQNVTLSCEQNLNHDAMYWYRQDPGQGLRLIYYSQIVNDFQKGDIAEGYSVSREKKESFPLTVTSAQKNPTAFYLCASSMGTGGLSYEQYFGPGTRLTVT.

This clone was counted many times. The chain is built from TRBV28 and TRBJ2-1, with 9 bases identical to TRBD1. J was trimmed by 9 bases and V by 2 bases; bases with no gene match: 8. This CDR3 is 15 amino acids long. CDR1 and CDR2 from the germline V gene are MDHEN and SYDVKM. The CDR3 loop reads CASSLNRGRGSEQFF. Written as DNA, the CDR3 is TGTGCCAGCAGTTTAAACAGGGGGCGAGGTTCTGAGCAGTTCTTC.

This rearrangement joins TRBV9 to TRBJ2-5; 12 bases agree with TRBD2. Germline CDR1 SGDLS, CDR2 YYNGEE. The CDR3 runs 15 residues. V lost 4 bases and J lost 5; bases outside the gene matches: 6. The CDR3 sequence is CASSPSGRASETQYF. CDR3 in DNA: TGTGCCAGCAGCCCTAGCGGGAGGGCCTCGGAGACCCAGTACTTC.

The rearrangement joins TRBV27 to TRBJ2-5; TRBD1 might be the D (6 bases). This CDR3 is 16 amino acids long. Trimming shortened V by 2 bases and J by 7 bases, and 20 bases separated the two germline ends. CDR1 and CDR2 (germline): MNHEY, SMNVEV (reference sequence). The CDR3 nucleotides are TGTGCCAGCAGTTTAGGCCAGGGGCCCCGCAGAGGGACCCAGTACTTC. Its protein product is CASSLGQGPRRGTQYF.

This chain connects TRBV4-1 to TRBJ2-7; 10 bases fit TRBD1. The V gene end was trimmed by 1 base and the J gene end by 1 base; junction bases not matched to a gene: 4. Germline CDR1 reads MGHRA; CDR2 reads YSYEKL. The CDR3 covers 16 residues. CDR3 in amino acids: CASSQGTGGRSYEQYF. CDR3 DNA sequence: TGCGCCAGCAGCCAAGGGACAGGGGGTCGATCCTACGAGCAGTACTTC.